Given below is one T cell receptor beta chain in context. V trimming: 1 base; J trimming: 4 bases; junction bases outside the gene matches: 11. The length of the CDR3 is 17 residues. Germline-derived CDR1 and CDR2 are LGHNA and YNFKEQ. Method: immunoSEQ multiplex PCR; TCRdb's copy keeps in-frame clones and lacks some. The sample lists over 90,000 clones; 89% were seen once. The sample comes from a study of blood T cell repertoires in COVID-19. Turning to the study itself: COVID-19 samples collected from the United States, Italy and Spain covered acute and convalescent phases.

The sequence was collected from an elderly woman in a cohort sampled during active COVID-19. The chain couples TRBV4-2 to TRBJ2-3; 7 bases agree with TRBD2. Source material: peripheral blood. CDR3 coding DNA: TGTGCCAGCAGCCAAGCATTTGCTAGCGGTGTTTCAGATACGCAGTATTTT. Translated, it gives CASSQAFASGVSDTQYF.